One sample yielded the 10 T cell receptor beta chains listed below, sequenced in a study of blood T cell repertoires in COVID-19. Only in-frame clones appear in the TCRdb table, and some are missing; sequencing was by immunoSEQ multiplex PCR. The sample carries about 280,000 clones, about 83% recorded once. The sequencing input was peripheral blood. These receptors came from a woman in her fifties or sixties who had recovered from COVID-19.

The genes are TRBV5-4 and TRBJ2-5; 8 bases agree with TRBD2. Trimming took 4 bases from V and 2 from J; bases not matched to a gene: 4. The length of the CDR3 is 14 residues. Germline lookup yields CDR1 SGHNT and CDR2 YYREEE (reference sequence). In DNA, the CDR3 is TGTGCCAGCAGCCTCGCTAGCGGGCAAGAGACCCAGTACTTC. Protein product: CASSLASGQETQYF.

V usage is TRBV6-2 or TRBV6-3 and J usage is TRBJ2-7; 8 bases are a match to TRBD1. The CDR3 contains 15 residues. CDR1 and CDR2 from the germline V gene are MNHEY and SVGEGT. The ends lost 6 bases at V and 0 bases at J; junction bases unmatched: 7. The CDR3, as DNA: TGTGCCAGCAGGCCTACAGGGGGGTTCTCCTACGAGCAGTACTTC. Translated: CASRPTGGFSYEQYF.

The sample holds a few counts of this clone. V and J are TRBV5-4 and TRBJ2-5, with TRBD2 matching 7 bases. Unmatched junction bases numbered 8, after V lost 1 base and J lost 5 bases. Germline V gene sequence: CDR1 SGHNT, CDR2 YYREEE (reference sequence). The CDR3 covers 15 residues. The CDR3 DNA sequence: TGTGCCAGCAGCTTGATGGCGGGAGAAGGGGAGACCCAGTACTTC. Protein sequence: CASSLMAGEGETQYF.

Here the CDR3 reads CASSNRYNEQFF. The CDR3 DNA sequence: TGTGCCAGCAGTAACAGATACAATGAGCAGTTCTTC. V is TRBV27 and J is TRBJ2-1; no firm D call. Germline-derived CDR1 and CDR2 are MNHEY and SMNVEV (reference sequence). Trimming removed 5 bases at V and 4 bases at J, with 6 bases between. CDR3 length equals 12 residues.

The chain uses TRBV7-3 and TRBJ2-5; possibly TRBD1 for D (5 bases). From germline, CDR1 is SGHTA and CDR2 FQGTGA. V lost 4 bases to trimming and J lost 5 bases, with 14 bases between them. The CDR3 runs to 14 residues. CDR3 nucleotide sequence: TGTGCCAGCAGCTATCAGGGCGCGGAGGAGACCCAGTACTTC. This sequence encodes CASSYQGAEETQYF.

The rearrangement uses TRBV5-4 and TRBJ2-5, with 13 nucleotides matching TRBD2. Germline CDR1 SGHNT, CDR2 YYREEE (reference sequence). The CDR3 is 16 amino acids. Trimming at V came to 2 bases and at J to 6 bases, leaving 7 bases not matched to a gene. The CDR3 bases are TGTGCCAGCAGCTTAACGGGACTAGCGGGGCTAAAGACCCAGTACTTC. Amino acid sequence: CASSLTGLAGLKTQYF.

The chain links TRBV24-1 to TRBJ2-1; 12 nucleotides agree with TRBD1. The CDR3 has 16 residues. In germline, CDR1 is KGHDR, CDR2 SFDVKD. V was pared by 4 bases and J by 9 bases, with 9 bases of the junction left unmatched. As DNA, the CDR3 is TGTGCCACCAGTGACCCCGGGACAGGGGGCATTGGTGAGCAGTTCTTC. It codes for CATSDPGTGGIGEQFF.

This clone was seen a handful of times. CDR3: CASSSGTGGIAPLYF. The CDR3 nucleotides read TGTGCCAGCAGCTCCGGGACAGGGGGCATTGCGCCTCTATATTTT. The chain recombines TRBV7-6 with TRBJ1-3; TRBD1 matches at 12 bases. CDR1 and CDR2 from the germline V gene are SGHVS and FNYEAQ. This CDR3 has 15 amino acids. V lost 4 bases and J lost 14; bases outside the gene matches: 12.

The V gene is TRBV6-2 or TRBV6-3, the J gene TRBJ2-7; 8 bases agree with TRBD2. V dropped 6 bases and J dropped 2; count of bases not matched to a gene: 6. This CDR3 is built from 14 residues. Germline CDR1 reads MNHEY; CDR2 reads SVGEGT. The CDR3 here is CASSGRRGAYEQYF. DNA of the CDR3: TGTGCCAGCAGCGGGCGGCGGGGGGCCTACGAGCAGTACTTC.

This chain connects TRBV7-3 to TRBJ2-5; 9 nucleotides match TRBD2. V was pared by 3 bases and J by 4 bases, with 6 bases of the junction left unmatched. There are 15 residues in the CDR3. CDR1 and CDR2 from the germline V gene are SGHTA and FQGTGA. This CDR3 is CASSFIAGVGETQYF. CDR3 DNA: TGTGCCAGCAGCTTTATAGCGGGAGTTGGAGAGACCCAGTACTTC.